These 13 T cell receptor beta chains were all obtained from the same sample, sequenced in a study of blood T cell repertoires in COVID-19. Sequenced by immunoSEQ multiplex PCR; TCRdb stores in-frame clones only, minus some. The sample records 170,000 or so clones, 80% to 90% being singletons. Material: peripheral blood. The source is a woman aged 18-29 years who had recovered from COVID-19.

V is TRBV5-1 and J is TRBJ2-3; 14 bases match TRBD2. This CDR3 has 14 amino acids. With V trimmed by 6 bases and J by 5 bases, 2 bases remained unmatched. Germline CDR1 reads SGHRS; CDR2 reads YFSETQ. For the CDR3, the DNA is TGCGCCAGCACGGGACTAGCGGGAGAAGATACGCAGTATTTT. Encoded protein: CASTGLAGEDTQYF. The whole variable domain, filled in from reference TRBV5-1 and TRBJ2-3, reads KAGVTQTPRYLIKTRGQQVTLSCSPISGHRSVSWYQQTPGQGLQFLFEYFSETQRNKGNFPGRFSGRQFSNSRSEMNVSTLELGDSALYLCASTGLAGEDTQYFGPGTRLTVL.

This chain joins TRBV18 and TRBJ1-2, with 12 bases identical to TRBD1. Germline V gene data show CDR1 as KGHSH and CDR2 as LQKENI. V shed 4 bases and J 4 bases; nucleotides not matched to a gene: 13. The CDR3 extends over 18 amino acids. The CDR3 reads CASSLTGTGGALTYGYTF. CDR3 DNA sequence: TGTGCCAGCTCACTAACCGGGACAGGGGGCGCATTAACCTATGGCTACACCTTC.

The chain combines TRBV7-6 with TRBJ2-7, with 10 bases lining up with TRBD1. This CDR3 contains 16 residues. Trimming cost V 5 bases and J 2 bases; bases outside gene matches: 9. CDR1 and CDR2 (germline): SGHVS, FNYEAQ. The CDR3 loop is CASSARPGQGTYEQYF. In nucleotides, the CDR3 is TGTGCCAGCAGCGCCCGACCGGGACAGGGGACCTACGAGCAGTACTTC. Filled out from reference TRBV7-6 and TRBJ2-7, the complete variable domain reads GAGVSQSPRYKVTKRGQDVALRCDPISGHVSLYWYRQALGQGPEFLTYFNYEAQQDKSGLPNDRFSAERPEGSISTLTIQRTEQRDSAMYRCASSARPGQGTYEQYFGPGTRLTVT.

V and J are TRBV6-1 and TRBJ1-6, with D tentatively TRBD1 (6 bases). Germline lookup yields CDR1 MNHNS and CDR2 SASEGT. V was shortened by 4 bases and J by 6 bases, with 16 bases between the two germline ends. The CDR3 consists of 16 residues. CDR3: CASSATLTGFNSPLHF. As DNA, the CDR3 is TGTGCCAGCAGTGCGACCCTAACAGGGTTTAATTCACCCCTCCACTTT.

CDR3 DNA: TGTGCCAGCAGCCAAGGCCGTCGGCGGGAGGGCCCCGAGCAGTACGTC. It encodes CASSQGRRREGPEQYV. The gene calls are TRBV3-1 (or the pseudogene TRBV3-2) and TRBJ2-7; the match to TRBD2 covers 9 bases. V was clipped by 1 base and J by 6 bases; unmatched bases: 10. CDR1 is LGHDT, CDR2 YNNKEL, per germline (reference sequence). The CDR3 sequence is 16 residues long.

V is TRBV29-1 and J is TRBJ1-2; the match to TRBD1 covers 10 bases. The CDR3 covers 15 residues. Germline loops: CDR1 SQVTM, CDR2 ANQGSEA. The trim removed 0 bases at V and 4 bases at J, leaving 5 bases unmatched. CDR3 DNA sequence: TGCAGCGTTGAAGATAGGGACAGGGGAGTCTATGGCTACACCTTC. As protein: CSVEDRDRGVYGYTF.

The chain joins TRBV3-1 (or the pseudogene TRBV3-2) to TRBJ1-4, with D unclear. V was trimmed by 0 bases and J by 3 bases, leaving 8 bases between them. This CDR3 contains 15 residues. The germline V gene encodes CDR1 LGHDT and CDR2 YNNKEL (reference sequence). Here the CDR3 reads CASSQDTVPNEKLFF. Here the CDR3 DNA reads TGTGCCAGCAGCCAAGACACGGTCCCTAATGAAAAACTGTTTTTT.

V is TRBV9 and J is TRBJ2-2, with D unclear. The germline V and J ends were trimmed by 4 bases and 6 bases, with 13 bases remaining between them. CDR1 is SGDLS and CDR2 is YYNGEE in the germline V gene. The CDR3 length is 14 residues. The CDR3 loop is CASSTRRGAGELFF. CDR3 nucleotides: TGTGCCAGCAGCACCAGACGAGGAGCCGGGGAGCTGTTTTTT.

This clone was detected only a few times. This rearrangement joins TRBV19 to TRBJ1-1; the D is unclear. The CDR3 totals 14 residues. V dropped 7 bases and J dropped 3 bases, with 15 bases sitting between them. The V gene's germline CDR1 is LNHDA and CDR2 SQIVND (reference sequence). The CDR3 is CASIRGTGYTEAFF. CDR3 DNA sequence: TGTGCCAGTATACGGGGAACGGGGTACACTGAAGCTTTCTTT.

The genes are TRBV6-5 and TRBJ1-2; D is undetermined. The CDR3 has 13 amino acids. Per the germline V gene, CDR1 is MNHEY and CDR2 is SVGAGI. V lost 7 bases and J lost 1, with 10 bases in between. The CDR3 reads CASTPRFNYGYTF. In DNA form, the CDR3 reads TGTGCCAGCACCCCGCGTTTTAACTATGGCTACACCTTC.

This chain joins TRBV6-5 and TRBJ2-7, with TRBD1 identical over 8 bases. This CDR3 is built from 15 residues. Per germline, CDR1 MNHEY and CDR2 SVGAGI. V was pared by 1 base and J by 2 bases, with 4 bases of the junction left unmatched. CDR3 in amino acids: CASSYLADRAYEQYF. For the CDR3, the DNA is TGTGCCAGCAGTTACTTGGCGGACAGGGCCTACGAGCAGTACTTC.

This chain connects TRBV19 to TRBJ1-3; a possible D gene is TRBD1 (6 bases). Germline values: CDR1 LNHDA, CDR2 SQIVND (reference sequence). This CDR3 has 17 amino acids. V was cut by 6 bases and J by 0 bases, with 18 bases left in between. The CDR3 DNA reads as TGTGCCAGTAGCCGCCAACCTAGGGGGAACTCTGGAAACACCATATATTTT. As protein: CASSRQPRGNSGNTIYF.

This clone appeared a single time. The V call is TRBV6-5, the J call TRBJ2-7; TRBD1 matches at 11 bases. The CDR3 is 15 amino acids. V lost 0 bases to trimming and J lost 5 bases; unmatched junction nucleotides: 3. The germline gives CDR1 MNHEY, CDR2 SVGAGI. The CDR3 region is CASSYSGQGADEQYF. For the CDR3, the DNA is TGTGCCAGCAGTTACTCCGGACAGGGGGCAGACGAGCAGTACTTC.